The clone carrying this T cell receptor (beta chain) was seen a few times. Its antigen is currently unknown. Germline assignment: CDR1 MDHEN and CDR2 SYDVKM. V trimming: 8 bases; J trimming: 0 bases; junction bases outside the gene matches: 5. This CDR3 is 14 amino acids long. The record originates from a study of molecular identifiers for immune sequencing clone quantification. General study results and limits: The sizes of highly expanded clones could be underestimated when identical TCR molecules share a barcode. Naive cells had under 1% of molecules in clones above 20 RNA copies, effectors over 98%.

TCRdb called the PCR reads again in MiXCR, with one record for every CDR3 protein. The sample contains under 800,000 distinct CDR3 sequences, around 25% of which appear only once. This TCR derives from a human donor in good health. Some libraries in this study had Jurkat cell RNA spiked in. The sample comprised naive CD8+ T cells from blood, with Jurkat cell RNA spiked in. Documented subset: FACS-sorted CD8+CD4-CCR7+CD45RA+ naive T cells. The rearrangement links TRBV28 to TRBJ2-7; 9 bases match TRBD2. The CDR3 DNA follows: TGTGCCAGCGTTCCTAGCGGGGCCTCCTACGAGCAGTACTTC. Translation: CASVPSGASYEQYF.